This entry describes one TCR beta chain. Its antigen has not been determined. Qualities for individual bases were not recorded, and no much larger clone is one base off. The donors were 40 or so Caucasian individuals from Russia, aged about 6 to 100 years, who were systemically healthy. Each donor gave approximately 9.3 milliliters of peripheral blood, collected into EDTA-treated Vacutainer tubes. Ficoll-Paque density-gradient centrifugation was used to isolate PBMCs, with at least 6 million obtained per sample. Trizol reagent was used to extract total RNA from the PBMCs, yielding at least 5.5 micrograms per sample. The percentages of naive CD45RAhigh/CD27high T cells were determined by flow cytometry on a PBMC aliquot from every donor. This entry is derived from a study of blood T cells in healthy people across ages (dated by TCRdb to between 2014 and 2017). Regarding the research as a whole: In model experiments, roughly one uniquely barcoded TCR beta cDNA molecule per two T cells was captured by template switching. Age-related changes in TCR beta repertoire diversity were measured in the study by deep sequencing normalized with unique cDNA molecular identifiers. Donors were grouped into four age groups: young (average 16 years), middle-aged (under 40), aged (approximately 67) and long-lived (about 82). To avoid experimental bias, donors of different ages were spread randomly across the sequencing lanes. Using the same blood draw, the study looked at two additional independent replicas of 1 million unique cDNA reads for two donors, one aged 18 to 29 and the other aged 80 or older.

Library method: 5' RACE. The sequencing machine was an Illumina HiSeq 2500. A second PCR of about 6 to 11 cycles was performed with a sample-barcoded 5' primer and a J-beta primer mix. A template-switch 5' adaptor carrying 12 random nucleotides introduced a unique molecular identifier onto each TCR beta cDNA molecule. At least 2.5 million CDR3-containing paired-end reads were obtained from each sample. The Mint cDNA synthesis kit, primed by a TRBC-specific oligonucleotide, was used to synthesize first-strand cDNA from all RNA. Following uracil-DNA glycosylase treatment, all cDNA underwent a first 18-cycle PCR with the universal primers M1SS and BC2_uni_R. On the study's bioinformatics: Each sample was normalized by randomly selecting 1 million high-quality reads, each carrying a distinct molecular identifier. Reads sharing molecular identifiers were discarded rather than binned into consensus sequences. MiTCR, set to a Q25 quality threshold and the strictest error-elimination algorithm, was used for CDR3 identification, clonotype clustering and error correction. Lower-bound total TCR beta diversity was estimated with a nonparametric unseen species model using Euler transformation. TCRdb reanalyzed the raw reads on its own, using fastp at Q25 for trimming and MiXCR for clone calling, and kept in-frame beta chains. Records with the same CDR3 protein are collapsed into one entry carrying the most frequent genes and DNA. TCRdb's processing, not the authors', yielded these V and J calls. The sample contains over 550,000 distinct CDR3 sequences, 25% to 35% of them found a single time. Approximately 14% of the sample rests with the top ten.

Study-wide conclusions, independent of this receptor: Compared with the aged group, the long-lived group had more naive CD4+ T cells, fewer expanded clones and increased TCR diversity, a pattern suggesting age selection. Since profiling was done on bulk unsorted PBMCs, naive and antigen-experienced compartments could not be conclusively compared. Observed TCR beta diversity correlated strongly with the percentage of naive T cells measured by flow cytometry. As age increased, observed TCR beta diversity per million T cells dropped in a roughly linear way, and a significant reduction was already evident by age approximately 40. The CMV infection status of donors was not known, potentially confounding age-related changes in expanded clonotypes. Estimates of total diversity based on one million sequenced T cells were regarded as lower bounds and as underestimates.

The CDR3 has 16 amino acids, counting the end cysteine and phenylalanine. Kept here is only the CDR3 DNA, which spans 48 bases and is read in frame from base 1. A distance of 14 bases separates the germline ends of V and J, which lose 0 bases and 8 bases respectively. Via the germline V gene, CDR1 is SGHDN and CDR2 FVKESK. The receptor comes from a woman older than 75 in good health. The chain is made from TRBV14 and TRBJ1-6; no D gene can be assigned with confidence. The source material was blood. CDR3 reads: CASSQDTQYWDSPLHF. The sequenced DNA: TGTGCCAGCAGCCAAGATACCCAGTATTGGGATTCACCCCTCCACTTT.